This is a list of T cell receptor beta chains from one sample in a study of glioma-infiltrating T cells. MiXCR, run by TCRdb on the multiplex PCR reads, gives a single entry per CDR3 protein. The sample includes about 400,000 distinct CDR3 sequences, around 45% of them seen just once. The sequencing input was glioma tissue, nonneoplastic brain tissue, or PBMCs (not recorded which). Every receptor here comes from a human donor with low-grade glioma or glioblastoma, undergoing nonglioma brain surgery, or in good health (not recorded which). The CDR3 runs from the conserved cysteine through the conserved F or W.

CDR3	length	V
CAWSVQGGTDTQYF	14	TRBV30
CASSIRFMPRLAATNEKLFF	20	TRBV19
CASSPRDSAYEQYF	14	TRBV7-2
CASTPGGSYNEQFF	14	TRBV28
CATSVSGGSAYNSPLHF	17	TRBV24-1
CASSSALIRHVWPQHF	16	TRBV28
CASSPSLYRVGYEQYF	16	TRBV14
CASGTRGTDCTDTQYF	16	TRBV15
CASTKQGGNTEAFF	14	TRBV7-9
CARSLGGNTEAFF	13	TRBV27
CASSSIAPYSYEQYF	15	TRBV7-2
CASSSDRNGQPQHF	14	TRBV18
CASSKDRAGGNEQFF	15	TRBV6-2/TRBV6-3
CASSRPGLPQYF	12	TRBV6-2/TRBV6-3
CSVEEGTDPTYEQYF	15	TRBV29-1
CASSGDSYNYGYTF	14	TRBV2
CASSPRRTGGYGYTF	15	TRBV19
CSTLILAGENEQFF	14	TRBV20-1
CSANRELAYEQYF	13	TRBV20-1
CASSYIASVTGELFF	15	TRBV27
CASSIGTSVYEQYF	14	TRBV19
CSARDQSLQFF	11	TRBV20-1
CASSLNGGIGELFF	14	TRBV28
CASSPGQTIYSPLHF	15	TRBV7-9
CASSLVAGDYNEQFF	15	TRBV7-2
CASSLRGGSGRHEQFF	16	TRBV7-3
CASSYSGLYGYTF	13	TRBV6-5
CASSPRSALGANVLTF	16	TRBV14
CATGASSGSTDTQYF	15	TRBV19
CASSDMAALNYGYTF	15	TRBV2
CASSTSTSGRVDTQYF	16	TRBV6-1
CASSQEVGSQTYEQYF	16	TRBV4-1
CASSHLAGDTGELFF	15	TRBV4-3
CSARRRGSADTQYF	14	TRBV20-1
CTTSDYDSEAFF	12	TRBV24-1
CASSLFRQGNTDTQYF	16	TRBV27
CSVASSGGDNEQFF	14	TRBV29-1
CASSDAGGAFF	11	TRBV5-4
CASSPLAGYHSYNEQLF	17	TRBV6-5
CASSLELVSSYNEQFF	16	TRBV7-9
CASRWVAGAAYGEQLF	16	TRBV6-6
CASARGLTDTQYF	13	TRBV2
CASIRLAGAAYNEQFF	16	TRBV28
CASSYFGQGAGNTIYF	16	TRBV6-2/TRBV6-3
CSASRGGQHYNEQFF	15	TRBV20-1
CASSPGAGSYEQYF	14	TRBV4-2
CASSYSVILRDPGNEQFF	18	TRBV6-2/TRBV6-3
CAWSVGATNEKLFF	14	TRBV30
CASSLMGEQYF	11	TRBV7-2
CAGSQVAAYNGQFF	14	TRBV4-3
CASSDTGQGIRSNQPQHF	18	TRBV2
CASSFSGRFYEQYF	14	TRBV27